In its sample, the clone carrying this T cell receptor beta chain was seen a few times. TCRdb's table, derived via immunoSEQ multiplex PCR, lists solely in-frame clones and lacks some. The sample contains 120,000 or so clones, around 94% of which appear only once. CDR1 is SGHRS and CDR2 is YFSETQ in the germline V gene. This CDR3 is built from 16 residues. Trimming removed 6 bases at V and 5 bases at J, with 23 bases between. The data stem from a study of control samples from healthy donors and cancer patients. The chain carries TRBV5-1 and TRBJ2-5; D tentatively reads TRBD1 or TRBD2 (5 bases each). The receptor was derived from a man older than 75 with head and neck cancer. Sequencing was done on a sample of PBMCs. The CDR3 region has the DNA TGCGCCAGCATGTCGGCAGGGACCCCCGCGTACGAGACCCAGTACTTC. It translates to CASMSAGTPAYETQYF.